This record looks at one TCR beta chain sequence and its context. The antigen this receptor binds is unknown. One base away there is no much larger clone; base qualities are not given. This sample is drawn from a study of shared clonotypes between healthy human individuals (dated by TCRdb to 2019 to 2021). Study-wide context: The cohort included a few men and a couple of women between 18 and 49 years of age. To estimate repertoire size and how much clonotype sharing occurs between individuals, the study deeply sequenced the blood TCR repertoires of several healthy adults. To increase sequencing depth and limit assay-specific biases, TCR repertoire library preparation and sequencing were carried out by different laboratories using diverse techniques. Leukapheresis yielded between about 0.94 and 10 billion PBMCs per donor. The full study reports these points: The small number of donors limited the genetic and exposure-history diversity represented. Pairwise subsampling indicated that sequencing depth was expected to affect the degree of clonotype sharing among donors. Sampling was restricted to blood, and TCR repertoires in tissues likely differ from the TCR repertoires found in blood.

Using the deep immunoSEQ assay, TCR CDR3 regions were amplified from genomic DNA by multiplex PCR. Extracted genomic DNA from each cell subset was spread evenly across all wells of several immunoSEQ 96-well plates, with each plate serving as a replicate. For unsorted PBMC, each replicate PCR was loaded with roughly 0.3 ug genomic DNA, equivalent to tens of thousands of T cell genomes. Genomic DNA from unsorted PBMC was sequenced over ten immunoSEQ deep assay plates. Purified libraries were measured with a Qubit 3.0 fluorometer, size-checked on a Bioanalyzer 2100, and measured again with the KAPA Library Quantification kit. Each immunoSEQ 96-well plate was sequenced on its own single-read 150-cycle Illumina NextSeq 550 flow cell. The authors processed their data as follows. The immunoSEQ output contained only junctional sequences without quality scores, so filtering could not match that applied to full-length reads. Sequences were annotated with PyIR, a Python wrapper for IgBLAST v1.9, and V/J genes and CDR3 were assigned using IMGT germline references. Reads with weak V/J assignments (E-value above 1e-6), missing CDR3, stop codons, out-of-frame junctions, or ambiguous translated residues were removed. V3J clonotypes were defined as sequences sharing an identical inferred V gene, J gene, and CDR3 amino acid sequence. The percentage overlap between two repertoires was calculated by dividing the number of shared unique clonotypes by the size of the smaller repertoire. Three approaches were used to assess repertoire richness: RTK rarefaction, the Chao1 estimator, and Recon v2.1 estimates of unobserved clonotypes. TCRdb's version of the immuneACCESS table is confined to in-frame rearrangements and falls short of the full clone set. An unresolved V gene accounts for under half of the shortfall where checked; the remainder is of unknown origin. V and J calls and clone size are as listed in that table; D and trimming were resolved from the DNA. Present in this sample are more than 400,000 clones, about 84% of which were seen just once. Roughly 13% of the sample belongs to the ten largest clones.

The donors were healthy, HIV-negative adults with no recently reported acute infections or vaccinations. All donors were Caucasian adults living in Nashville, Tennessee, USA. In the unsorted samples, some 100 million PBMCs were counted, and genomic DNA was extracted using the QIAamp DNA Blood Mini kit. Blood was collected by leukapheresis, and PBMCs were isolated by Ficoll-Histopaque density gradient centrifugation and then cryopreserved in liquid nitrogen vapor phase. The source of this sequence is a middle-aged woman in good health. Some clones in this sample may be carry-over from other donors' samples. Input material: PBMCs.

CDR3 protein: CSVLTTTGNTEAFF. The DNA sequence is given as TGCAGCGTTCTTACTACGACAGGGAACACTGAAGCTTTCTTT. Recombination connected TRBV29-1 to TRBJ1-1; tentative D gene TRBD1, with 6 bases matching. Relative to germline, V is 5 bases shorter and J is 1 base shorter, with 14 bases between their ends. The germline V gene supplies CDR1 SQVTM and CDR2 ANQGSEA. Including the terminal cysteine and phenylalanine, the CDR3 comprises 14 residues. The sequence is cut down to CDR3 DNA, 42 bases in frame from base 1. Outside the CDR3, residues come from the reference TRBV29-1 and TRBJ1-1 proteins, so the full variable domain is: SAVISQKPSRDICQRGTSLTIQCQVDSQVTMMFWYRQQPGQSLTLIATANQGSEATYESGFVIDKFPISRPNLTFSTLTVSNMSPEDSSIYLCSVLTTTGNTEAFFGQGTRLTVV.